One sample yielded the 9 T cell receptor beta chains listed below, sequenced in a study of cytomegalovirus exposure and HLA in healthy donors. This PCR relied on a set of 60 Vbeta primers and 13 Jbeta primers. Clones were sequenced by immunoSEQ multiplex PCR, and TCRdb holds only the in-frame ones, with some missing. This listing includes about 130,000 clones. The source material was PBMCs. All receptors come from a woman between 55 and 75 years old in good health and CMV-seronegative.

This sequence joins TRBV19 and TRBJ1-1; 7 bases agree with TRBD1. V dropped 8 bases and J dropped 8; count of bases not matched to a gene: 14. The CDR3 length is 14 residues. CDR1 is LNHDA, CDR2 SQIVND, per germline (reference sequence). CDR3 bases: TGTGCCAGTGGCCTGGGACAGTCCGTCGGGGAAGCTTTCTTT. This encodes CASGLGQSVGEAFF.

The rearrangement joins TRBV2 to TRBJ2-7; 10 positions agree with TRBD1. The junction had 10 bases not matched to a gene; V was cut back by 8 bases and J by 6 bases. Germline-derived CDR1 and CDR2 are SNHLY and FYNNEI. This CDR3 is built from 14 residues. The CDR3 sequence: CASGTRQGAVEQYF. CDR3 DNA sequence: TGTGCCAGCGGAACTAGACAGGGGGCGGTCGAGCAGTACTTC.

The chain recombines TRBV27 with TRBJ2-3; D may be TRBD1 (6 bases). Germline-derived CDR1 and CDR2 are MNHEY and SMNVEV (reference sequence). The V end was cut by 2 bases, the J end by 7 bases, with 16 bases between. The CDR3 has 15 amino acids. CDR3 sequence reads: CASSLQGIVRNTQYF. The CDR3, as DNA: TGTGCCAGCAGTTTACAGGGGATCGTTCGGAATACGCAGTATTTT.

V gene TRBV27 combines with J gene TRBJ2-5; tentatively, D is TRBD2 (5 bases). The germline V gene has CDR1 MNHEY and CDR2 SMNVEV (reference sequence). The CDR3 has 15 amino acids. Trimming took 6 bases from V and 5 from J, leaving 19 bases between them. CDR3 nucleotide sequence: TGTGCCAGCAGGCCCGAAGAGGGTTTTGTCGAGACCCAGTACTTC. This sequence encodes CASRPEEGFVETQYF.

V is TRBV28 and J is TRBJ2-2; the match to TRBD1 covers 10 bases. The trim removed 6 bases at V and 11 bases at J, leaving 9 bases unmatched. CDR1 and CDR2 (germline): MDHEN, SYDVKM. CDR3 size: 14 residues. For the CDR3, the DNA is TGTGCCAGCAGCTCGGGACAGGGGCCGGTCGAGCTGTTTTTT. This gives the protein CASSSGQGPVELFF.

The gene calls are TRBV10-3 and TRBJ1-5; 7 nucleotides align to TRBD1. From germline, CDR1 is ENHRY and CDR2 SYGVKD. The CDR3 totals 14 residues. V lost 3 bases to trimming and J lost 3 bases; unmatched junction nucleotides: 2. The CDR3 is CAISEDRVNQPQHF. The CDR3 region has the DNA TGTGCCATCAGTGAAGACAGGGTCAATCAGCCCCAGCATTTT.

V gene TRBV28 combines with J gene TRBJ1-1; D unclear. Germline CDR1 is MDHEN and CDR2 is SYDVKM. The CDR3 length is 14 residues. The V end was cut by 3 bases, the J end by 2 bases, with 10 bases between. The CDR3 protein is CASSLPGSNTEAFF. CDR3 DNA sequence: TGTGCCAGCAGTTTGCCCGGGTCCAACACTGAAGCTTTCTTT.

This chain links TRBV25-1 with TRBJ2-4; 10 bases fit TRBD1. V shed 2 bases, J shed 9 bases, and the junction held 7 bases outside the gene matches. The CDR3 runs to 15 residues. Germline V gives CDR1 MGHDK, CDR2 SYGVNS. The CDR3 spells CASSEEGQGMGIQYF. The CDR3 DNA sequence: TGTGCCAGCAGTGAAGAGGGACAGGGGATGGGCATTCAGTACTTC.

J is TRBJ2-4 and V is TRBV2, with 8 bases identical to TRBD1. Germline CDR1 reads SNHLY; CDR2 reads FYNNEI. V dropped 6 bases and J dropped 9; count of bases not matched to a gene: 10. This CDR3 contains 14 residues. The CDR3 bases are TGTGCCAGCAGCGCGACAGGGGCGCGAACCATTCAGTACTTC. This translates into CASSATGARTIQYF.